The 21 T cell receptor beta chains reported below all come from one sample, sequenced in a study of vaccination effects on CD4 cells after COVID-19. Data came from immunoSEQ multiplex PCR; TCRdb stores just in-frame clones and leaves some out. The sample carries tens of thousands of clones, 73% recorded once. No antigen is known for these receptors. Subsequent to a culture period of 10 to 11 days, CD4+ T cells were isolated. Either the mRNA-1273 or the BNT162b2 vaccine was given to participants as two doses. Here the sequenced sample was CD4+ T cells from PBMCs cultured without peptide, taken after COVID-19 vaccination. These receptors were taken from a human donor who received a COVID-19 vaccine.

The rearrangement uses TRBV15 and TRBJ1-2; D ambiguous. The V gene lost 0 bases and the J gene lost 0 bases, with 11 bases spanning the gap. The CDR3 runs 16 residues. Germline V lookup: CDR1 LNHNV, CDR2 YYDKDF (reference sequence). The CDR3, as DNA: TGTGCCACCAGCAGAGAAACGGCGAAAGCTAACTATGGCTACACCTTC. It translates to CATSRETAKANYGYTF.

The genes are TRBV19 and TRBJ1-5, with a weak D call TRBD1 (6 bases). V lost 6 bases and J lost 0, with 12 bases in between. Germline CDR1 and CDR2: LNHDA and SQIVND (reference sequence). The CDR3 sequence is 15 residues long. CDR3 loop: CASSTGQYSNQPQHF. The CDR3 DNA sequence: TGTGCCAGTAGCACCGGACAGTATAGCAATCAGCCCCAGCATTTT.

The CDR3 loop reads CAISEAGGLGPYGYTF. The CDR3 bases are TGTGCCATCAGTGAGGCAGGGGGGCTGGGGCCCTATGGCTACACCTTC. The chain carries TRBV10-3 and TRBJ1-2, with 7 bases that match TRBD1. Trimming cost V 2 bases and J 4 bases; bases outside gene matches: 10. Germline V gene sequence: CDR1 ENHRY, CDR2 SYGVKD. CDR3 length: 16 residues.

The chain couples TRBV7-9 to TRBJ1-4; D is unclear. Between the trimmed V and J ends, which lost 6 bases and 2 bases, there was a span of 10 bases. The CDR3 is made up of 14 amino acids. Germline V CDR1 and CDR2: SEHNR, FQNEAQ (reference sequence). CDR3: CASRLGGTNEKLFF. The CDR3 bases are TGTGCCAGCAGGCTCGGAGGGACTAATGAAAAACTGTTTTTT.

This clone was observed a handful of times. The chain employs TRBV28 and TRBJ2-1; the D is unclear. This CDR3 is 13 amino acids long. Germline V gene sequence: CDR1 MDHEN, CDR2 SYDVKM. Trimming took off 4 bases at V and 11 bases at J, with 15 bases between the two ends. DNA of the CDR3: TGTGCCAGCAGTTCGGGCAGAGCTCGAAAGCAGTTCTTC. Amino acids: CASSSGRARKQFF.

The DNA of the CDR3 is TGTGCCAGCAGCTTGGACAGGAGAAATTCACCCCTCCACTTT. It translates to CASSLDRRNSPLHF. The chain couples TRBV5-6 to TRBJ1-6; D may be TRBD1 (5 bases). Germline V CDR1 and CDR2: SGHDT, YYEEEE. V was shortened by 0 bases and J by 7 bases, with 8 bases between the two germline ends. The CDR3 has 14 amino acids.

The rearrangement joins TRBV12-5 to TRBJ1-5, with a possible D match to TRBD1 (6 bases). Germline V gene data show CDR1 as LGHNT and CDR2 as FRNRAP. This CDR3 has 16 amino acids. Trimming pared 1 base from V and 0 bases from J, leaving 10 bases between. The chain's CDR3 is CASGLGTDYSNQPQHF. The CDR3 coding sequence is TGTGCTAGTGGTTTGGGGACAGATTATAGCAATCAGCCCCAGCATTTT.

The chain combines TRBV6-5 with TRBJ1-2, with D perhaps TRBD1 (6 bases). The germline V and J ends were trimmed by 5 bases and 3 bases, with 16 bases remaining between them. Germline V CDR1 and CDR2: MNHEY, SVGAGI. This CDR3 is 15 amino acids long. CDR3 in DNA: TGTGCCAGCAGTAGCAACAGGGTCGGTGACTATGGCTACACCTTC. Its protein product is CASSSNRVGDYGYTF.

The V gene is TRBV14, the J gene TRBJ1-1, with a possible D match to TRBD1 (5 bases). Germline assignment: CDR1 SGHDN and CDR2 FVKESK. The V end was cut by 1 base, the J end by 5 bases, with 11 bases between. The CDR3 is made up of 14 amino acids. CDR3 region: CASSQVGGWTEAFF. CDR3 sequence (DNA): TGTGCCAGCAGCCAAGTGGGGGGATGGACTGAAGCTTTCTTT.

The rearrangement links TRBV5-1 to TRBJ1-3; no definite D call. Germline V gene sequence: CDR1 SGHRS, CDR2 YFSETQ. This CDR3 has 16 residues. The ends were cut back, 1 base at V and 0 bases at J, with 11 bases in the middle. The CDR3 DNA reads as TGCGCCAGCAGCTTGTCATCGGGTTACTCTGGAAACACCATATATTTT. Its translation: CASSLSSGYSGNTIYF.

This clone occurred a few times. The chain couples TRBV4-1 to TRBJ2-2; D unclear. V dropped 4 bases and J dropped 0 bases, with 15 bases sitting between them. The CDR3 consists of 17 residues. In germline, CDR1 is MGHRA, CDR2 YSYEKL. The CDR3 loop reads CASSRPSGSANTGELFF. The CDR3 bases are TGCGCCAGCAGCCGGCCGTCCGGCTCGGCGAACACCGGGGAGCTGTTTTTT.

The rearrangement joins TRBV29-1 to TRBJ1-2; 9 bases are shared with TRBD1. V was clipped by 6 bases and J by 7 bases; unmatched bases: 6. The length of the CDR3 is 12 residues. Germline V gene data show CDR1 as SQVTM and CDR2 as ANQGSEA. CDR3 sequence reads: CSVGQGLAGYTF. The CDR3 DNA follows: TGCAGCGTCGGACAGGGGCTTGCTGGCTACACCTTC.

V usage is TRBV10-1 and J usage is TRBJ2-3, with D maybe TRBD2 (7 bases). The CDR3 has 14 residues. V was clipped by 4 bases and J by 8 bases, with 16 bases between them. In germline, CDR1 is WNHNN, CDR2 SYGVQD (reference sequence). The CDR3 loop reads CASSVGGGPGTQYF. CDR3 in DNA: TGCGCCAGCAGTGTAGGGGGGGGCCCCGGTACGCAGTATTTT.

The chain joins TRBV2 to TRBJ2-3, with 11 bases lining up with TRBD2. V shed 8 bases, J shed 2 bases, and the junction held 6 bases outside the gene matches. The V gene's germline CDR1 is SNHLY and CDR2 FYNNEI. CDR3 length: 15 residues. CDR3 loop: CASRTSGLVTDTQYF. In DNA, the CDR3 is TGTGCCAGCCGGACTAGCGGGCTTGTCACAGATACGCAGTATTTT.

This clone came up a few times. This chain links TRBV12-5 with TRBJ1-1; D ambiguous. The CDR3 runs to 12 residues. V lost 6 bases, J lost 10 bases, and 15 bases lay in between. Germline V lookup: CDR1 LGHNT, CDR2 FRNRAP. CDR3 coding DNA: TGTGCTAGTGGCCCGATCGGTTGGGGAGCTTTCTTT. It translates to CASGPIGWGAFF.

In this sample, this clone turned up once. The chain has TRBV27 and TRBJ1-5; 7 bases match TRBD1. With V trimmed by 4 bases and J by 6 bases, 3 bases remained unmatched. Per the germline V gene, CDR1 is MNHEY and CDR2 is SMNVEV (reference sequence). The CDR3 contains 13 residues. CDR3 nucleotides: TGTGCCAGCAGTTCAGACAGGGCTCAGCCCCAGCATTTT. Its protein is CASSSDRAQPQHF.

The V gene is TRBV3-1 (or the pseudogene TRBV3-2), the J gene TRBJ2-3; 9 bases line up with TRBD2. The CDR3 sequence is 17 residues long. The V segment lost 4 bases and the J segment 0 bases; nucleotides outside the gene matches: 8. Germline values: CDR1 LGHDT, CDR2 YNNKEL (reference sequence). Written as DNA, the CDR3 is TGTGCCAGCAGCCGAACGGGGCGGGGGGGAAGCACAGATACGCAGTATTTT. Its translation is CASSRTGRGGSTDTQYF.

This clone was seen only a few times. This chain uses TRBV12-5 with TRBJ2-2; D ambiguous. Trimming took 7 bases from V and 3 from J, leaving 9 bases between them. CDR3 size: 13 residues. Germline assignment: CDR1 LGHNT and CDR2 FRNRAP. CDR3 sequence: CASALGHTGELFF. In DNA form, the CDR3 reads TGTGCTAGTGCCCTCGGTCACACCGGGGAGCTGTTTTTT.

The V gene is TRBV6-4, the J gene TRBJ2-3; no clear D gene. Germline V gene data show CDR1 as MRHNA and CDR2 as SNTAGT. This CDR3 comprises 12 residues. Deletions cut 2 bases from V and 3 bases from J, with 3 bases between. CDR3 protein: CASSDPTDTQYF. CDR3 bases: TGTGCCAGCAGTGACCCAACAGATACGCAGTATTTT.

This sequence joins TRBV14 and TRBJ1-2; 7 bases are a match to TRBD1. This CDR3 region has 15 residues. V shed 2 bases and J 6 bases; nucleotides not matched to a gene: 9. Per germline, CDR1 SGHDN and CDR2 FVKESK. CDR3 nucleotides: TGTGCCAGCAGCCAACCCTCAGCAGGGGGGCATGGCTACACCTTC. Its translation is CASSQPSAGGHGYTF.

V usage is TRBV2 and J usage is TRBJ2-5; 8 bases are shared with TRBD1. This CDR3 region has 13 residues. The germline gives CDR1 SNHLY, CDR2 FYNNEI. CDR3 nucleotide sequence: TGTGCTTCGACCTCCGGACAGGGAGAGACCCAGTACTTC. Protein product: CASTSGQGETQYF.